This T cell receptor (beta chain) was documented in a study of blood T cell repertoires in COVID-19. Study overall: Sample material is recorded as cDNA or gDNA derived from T cells, B-cell-depleted T cells, or PBMCs.

Repertoires were generated with immunoSEQ multiplex PCR, while TCRdb's copy carries only in-frame clones and drops some. The sample has about 84,000 clones, approximately 83% seen once; the top ten hold 25% to 30%. The CDR3 is 17 residues long. J gave up 4 bases and V 0 bases, and 8 bases lay outside the gene matches. The germline CDR1 and CDR2 sequences are KGHDR and SFDVKD. The sequence was obtained from a woman of 80 years or more with acute or convalescent COVID-19. Sequencing was carried out using peripheral blood. This chain uses TRBV24-1 with TRBJ2-3; 8 bases line up with TRBD2. The CDR3 DNA follows: TGTGCCACCAGTGATTTGCTTCGCGGGAGGCGCGCAGATACGCAGTATTTT. This translates into CATSDLLRGRRADTQYF.